These 2 T cell receptor beta chains originate from one sample sequenced in a study of T cells after yellow fever vaccination. TCRdb re-called the 5' RACE reads with MiXCR, one entry per CDR3 protein. The sample consists of about 85,000 distinct CDR3 sequences, roughly 15% of them appearing once. This sample comprised CD8+ T cells not binding an NS4B(214-222) dextramer, sorted from PBMCs, obtained 21 days after the first yellow fever vaccination. These receptors were obtained from a man between 18 and 35 years old who received the YFV17D yellow fever vaccine.

This clonotype was counted only a few times. V and J are TRBV7-6 and TRBJ2-7, with 10 bases fitting TRBD1. Germline CDR1 reads SGHVS; CDR2 reads FNYEAQ. The CDR3 is 14 residues long. V lost 3 bases to trimming and J lost 6 bases; unmatched junction nucleotides: 5. CDR3 in amino acids: CASSLTTGGPEQYV. CDR3 bases: TGTGCCAGCAGCTTGACGACAGGGGGCCCCGAGCAGTACGTC.

This clonotype was counted ten times or more. The chain is built from TRBV11-1 and TRBJ2-1, with 10 bases identical to TRBD1. The V segment lost 1 base and the J segment 8 bases; nucleotides outside the gene matches: 8. The CDR3 spans 16 residues. Looked up from germline, CDR1 is SGHAT and CDR2 is FQDESV (reference sequence). The CDR3 loop reads CASSLVVDRGWDEQFF. The CDR3 DNA reads as TGTGCCAGCAGCTTAGTGGTGGACAGGGGGTGGGATGAGCAGTTCTTC.